This TCR beta chain derives from a study of cytomegalovirus exposure and HLA in healthy donors. Regarding the study as a whole: Reportedly, TCR beta sequences accurately predicted HLA-A and HLA-B alleles in most subjects. Of the V segments, some could not be distinguished, including TRBV6-2 and TRBV6-3, and were excluded. TCR beta chains associated with HLA were, in a later analysis, more clonally expanded than equally common others.

Both 60 Vbeta primers and 13 Jbeta primers went into the PCR. Sequenced by immunoSEQ multiplex PCR; TCRdb stores in-frame clones only, minus some. Of around 190,000 clones in the sample, about four fifths were seen once. This clone was observed a single time. What it binds is unknown. V gave up 2 bases and J gave up 2 bases, with 16 bases separating them. Germline assignment: CDR1 MNHNY and CDR2 SVGAGI (reference sequence). The CDR3 is 16 amino acids. The sequencing input was PBMCs. The TCR was taken from a man between 35 and 55 years old in good health and CMV-seropositive. The rearrangement links TRBV6-6 to TRBJ2-7; maybe TRBD1 (6 bases). The CDR3 nucleotides read TGTGCCAGCAGTTACAAGGGACAACAAGGACCCTACGAGCAGTACTTC. This translates into CASSYKGQQGPYEQYF.